The rows below give T cell receptor beta chains drawn from one sample of a study of T cell changes during pregnancy in multiple sclerosis. TCRdb keeps only in-frame clones here, not all; method: immunoSEQ multiplex PCR. The top ten clones hold over 1% of a sample with around 39,000 clones, 85% to 95% of them seen once. Material for sequencing was PBMCs (not recorded whether the cells were cultured). These receptors came from a female donor with multiple sclerosis, enrolled in a pregnancy study. CDR3s include the opening cysteine and the closing phenylalanine or tryptophan. The order of the fields is CDR3 protein, CDR3 DNA, V gene, clone size, J gene, D gene. D genes are given only for firm matches. Clone size is given for some rows only: seen once, a few or many times, or a class if the clone is expanded.

CSVEGLAGYEQYF	TGCAGCGTTGAGGGACTAGCGGGTTACGAGCAGTACTTC	TRBV29-1	NA	TRBJ2-7	TRBD2
CASSHNHLTGELFF	TGTGCCAGCAGCCACAATCACTTAACCGGGGAGCTGTTTTTT	TRBV4-2	few	TRBJ2-2	NA
CASSFQGTREKLFF	TGTGCCAGCAGCTTTCAGGGTACTCGGGAAAAACTGTTTTTT	TRBV7-2	NA	TRBJ1-4	NA
CASSLMRVRSTEAFF	TGTGCCAGCAGTTTGATGAGGGTAAGGAGCACTGAAGCTTTCTTT	TRBV28	NA	TRBJ1-1	NA
CASSPEGEAFF	TGTGCCAGCTCACCTGAAGGTGAAGCTTTCTTT	TRBV18	NA	TRBJ1-1	NA
CASSEDDSSYNEQFF	TGCGCCAGCAGTGAGGACGATAGCTCCTACAATGAGCAGTTCTTC	TRBV10-1	NA	TRBJ2-1	NA
CASSLASAQETQYF	TGTGCCAGCAGCTTAGCTAGCGCACAAGAGACCCAGTACTTC	TRBV7-9	NA	TRBJ2-5	NA
CASSPDLKGISEQYF	TGTGCCAGCAGCCCGGACTTAAAGGGGATCAGCGAGCAGTACTTC	TRBV14	NA	TRBJ2-7	NA
CASSSGTPPYTQYF	TGTGCCAGCAGTTCGGGGACACCTCCATATACGCAGTATTTT	TRBV7-2	NA	TRBJ2-3	NA
CAWTPSGRGEQFF	TGTGCCTGGACCCCGTCCGGGCGGGGTGAGCAGTTCTTC	TRBV30	NA	TRBJ2-1	NA
CASSQYKDFSGANVLTF	TGCGCCAGCAGCCAATACAAGGACTTCTCTGGGGCCAACGTCCTGACTTTC	TRBV4-1	NA	TRBJ2-6	NA
CATEGSPYEQYF	TGTGCCACGGAGGGCAGTCCCTACGAGCAGTACTTC	TRBV10-3	NA	TRBJ2-7	NA
CAISNRGRDTEAFF	TGTGCCATCAGTAACAGGGGGCGGGACACTGAAGCTTTCTTT	TRBV10-3	NA	TRBJ1-1	TRBD1
CASSLQSNTEAFF	TGTGCCAGCAGCTTGCAGTCGAACACTGAAGCTTTCTTT	TRBV5-4	few	TRBJ1-1	NA
CASSLMVAGVTYEQYF	TGTGCCAGCAGCTTGATGGTAGCGGGAGTAACCTACGAGCAGTACTTC	TRBV5-4	NA	TRBJ2-7	TRBD2
CASSFVGEAYEQYF	TGTGCCAGCAGCTTCGTGGGGGAGGCCTACGAGCAGTACTTC	TRBV7-2	NA	TRBJ2-7	NA
CASGVTGDSYNEQFF	TGCGCCAGCGGAGTGACAGGGGACTCGTACAATGAGCAGTTCTTC	TRBV5-1	NA	TRBJ2-1	TRBD1
CASSEREGSYEQYF	TGTGCCAGCAGTGAAAGGGAAGGATCGTACGAGCAGTACTTC	TRBV6-1	NA	TRBJ2-7	NA
CASSLGVKGVSSTDTQYF	TGTGCCAGCAGTTTAGGGGTGAAGGGGGTCTCTAGCACAGATACGCAGTATTTT	TRBV28	NA	TRBJ2-3	NA
CASSKFTYRAEAFF	TGTGCCAGCAGCAAATTCACCTATCGGGCTGAAGCTTTCTTT	TRBV21-1	NA	TRBJ1-1	NA
CASSLGDRAQDTQYF	TGTGCCAGCAGCTTGGGGGACAGGGCCCAAGATACGCAGTATTTT	TRBV5-4	NA	TRBJ2-3	TRBD1
CASSDRGQGALPTF	TGTGCCAGCAGTGACCGGGGACAGGGGGCGCTTCCCACCTTC	TRBV7-3	NA	TRBJ1-2	TRBD1
CASSLFQQENNEQFF	TGTGCCAGCAGCCTATTCCAACAGGAGAACAATGAGCAGTTCTTC	TRBV5-4	NA	TRBJ2-1	NA
CASSSQRGTDTQYF	TGTGCCAGCAGCTCTCAACGGGGCACAGATACGCAGTATTTT	TRBV7-3	NA	TRBJ2-3	NA
CASSLSQVHSGNTIYF	TGCGCCAGCAGCTTATCTCAGGTCCACTCTGGAAACACCATATATTTT	TRBV5-1	NA	TRBJ1-3	NA
CASSQPTSGRPADTQYF	TGTGCCAGCAGCCAACCCACTAGCGGGAGACCGGCAGATACGCAGTATTTT	TRBV4-2	NA	TRBJ2-3	TRBD2